Described below is a single T cell receptor (beta chain) sequence and its context. The protocol was immunoSEQ multiplex PCR, while the TCRdb copy is restricted to in-frame clones and leaves out a portion. The table has about 200,000 clones, about nine tenths seen once. The source of the sample is a study of blood T cell repertoires in COVID-19. About the study: COVID-19 samples collected from the United States, Italy and Spain covered acute and convalescent phases. Sources were T cells, B-cell-depleted T cells, or PBMCs; the material itself was cDNA or gDNA.

Individuals drawn from 20 to 30 US areas were roughly 18 to 95 years old. Recovered status applied to Cohort 3 donors who had two consecutive negative PCRs. It also applied to those with clearance or with symptom resolution. Germline-derived CDR1 and CDR2 are SGHNT and YYREEE (reference sequence). With 5 bases removed from V and 6 bases from J, the gap between germline ends came to 14 bases. The CDR3 sequence is 14 residues long. V gene TRBV5-4 combines with J gene TRBJ1-4, with D possibly matching TRBD1 (5 bases). The sample taken for sequencing was PBMCs or T cells enriched from blood (not recorded which). This receptor was taken from a young man who had recovered from COVID-19. The CDR3 is CASRQWGGDEKLFF. CDR3 nucleotide sequence: TGTGCCAGCAGACAGTGGGGGGGTGATGAAAAACTGTTTTTT.